The present T cell receptor beta chain was sequenced within a study of Graves' ophthalmopathy and Graves' hyperthyroidism. Study observations and caveats: With around 70% sensitivity and about 74% specificity, the model predicted ophthalmopathy progression.

Many counts were recorded for this clonotype. The antigen remains unidentified. RNA transcripts were the template, and TCR beta CDR3 regions were amplified from them. HTBI-primed first-round RT-PCR preceded second-round multiplex PCR. Via MiXCR, TCRdb re-called the multiplex PCR reads, giving one row per CDR3 protein. This table has about 200,000 distinct CDR3 sequences, over 25% appearing once. The receptor's source is a man between 45 and 60 years old with Graves' ophthalmopathy. Sequenced sample: peripheral blood.

The CDR3 sequence: CASKKLAGEETQYF. The CDR3 DNA reads TGTGCCAGCAAAAAGTTGGCCGGGGAAGAGACCCAGTACTTC. The genes are TRBV2 and TRBJ2-5; D is possibly TRBD2 (5 bases). Germline CDR1 SNHLY, CDR2 FYNNEI. This CDR3 is built from 14 residues. Trimming left V 7 bases short and J 3 bases short, with 15 bases between.